The 21 T cell receptor beta chains presented below share a single source sample, sequenced in a study of T cells after yellow fever vaccination (dated by TCRdb to 2018 to 2020). Libraries were constructed by 5' RACE. TCRdb records Illumina HiSeq 2500 as the sequencer. The public reads were quality trimmed at Q25 with fastp and then assembled into clones with MiXCR by TCRdb, keeping productive beta chains. For every CDR3 protein sequence, its rows merge into one entry that carries the most common genes and DNA. A total of around 500,000 distinct CDR3 sequences appear in this sample, 20% to 25% of them only once. The ten most abundant clones make up about a sixth of the sample. Sample treatment or condition, as interpreted from the label and publication: live attenuated yellow fever vaccine strain. Here the sequenced sample was PBMCs, taken roughly 20 days after the first yellow fever vaccination. These receptors came from a man in his late teens or twenties who received the YFV17D yellow fever vaccine.

This clonotype was detected only a few times. CDR3 sequence: CATSRDRDGGTLHF. CDR3 bases: TGTGCCACCAGCAGAGACCGGGACGGCGGGACCCTCCACTTT. The chain links TRBV15 to TRBJ1-6; TRBD1 might be the D (5 bases). The V end lost 0 bases, the J end lost 14 bases, and 14 bases lay between the germline ends. CDR3 size: 14 residues. Germline-derived CDR1 and CDR2 are LNHNV and YYDKDF (reference sequence).

The V gene is TRBV4-2, the J gene TRBJ2-5; D is unresolved. Trimming cost V 1 base and J 0 bases, with 6 bases left between them. Germline V gives CDR1 LGHNA, CDR2 YNFKEQ. CDR3 size: 14 residues. CDR3 loop: CASSQGWDQETQYF. The CDR3 DNA sequence: TGTGCCAGCAGCCAAGGATGGGACCAAGAGACCCAGTACTTC.

V is TRBV11-2 and J is TRBJ2-5; TRBD2 might be the D (6 bases). This CDR3 comprises 13 residues. Germline values: CDR1 SGHAT, CDR2 FQNNGV. The V and J ends lost 5 bases and 3 bases respectively, with 10 bases between them. CDR3 sequence: CASSPGLKETQYF. The CDR3 coding sequence is TGTGCCAGCAGCCCTGGACTAAAAGAGACCCAGTACTTC.

The sample holds a few counts of this clonotype. The chain uses TRBV12-3 or TRBV12-4 and TRBJ2-1; D is unresolved. The CDR3 is made up of 13 amino acids. V lost 7 bases, J lost 7 bases, and 14 bases lay in between. The chain's CDR3 is CASNTLGRNEQFF. CDR3 in DNA: TGTGCCAGCAATACGCTCGGACGTAATGAGCAGTTCTTC.

This chain connects TRBV6-2 or TRBV6-3 to TRBJ2-1, with D unresolved. Trimming pared 2 bases from V and 11 bases from J, leaving 7 bases between. The CDR3 is 11 residues long. Germline V lookup: CDR1 MNHEY, CDR2 SVGEGT. In DNA form, the CDR3 reads TGTGCCAGCAGTTACCCAGCTAAGCAGTTCTTC. Protein product: CASSYPAKQFF.

This clonotype was seen a handful of times. The chain uses TRBV12-3 or TRBV12-4 and TRBJ1-2; D is uncertain. V was pared by 0 bases and J by 8 bases, with 16 bases between. This CDR3 is built from 15 residues. CDR3 sequence reads: CASSLAHGGGEGYTF. The CDR3 coding sequence is TGTGCCAGCAGTTTAGCGCATGGCGGCGGGGAAGGCTACACCTTC.

This clonotype has at least ten counts. This chain connects TRBV12-3 or TRBV12-4 to TRBJ2-1; TRBD1 is a possible D gene (6 bases). The CDR3 totals 15 residues. The V end lost 6 bases, the J end lost 4 bases, and 16 bases lay between the germline ends. The CDR3 nucleotides are TGTGCCAGCAGGTGGGGGCGCGGCCGATACAATGAGCAGTTCTTC. It encodes CASRWGRGRYNEQFF.

This clonotype has only a few counts. The rearrangement joins TRBV7-2 to TRBJ2-6; TRBD1 matches 9 bases. Germline V gives CDR1 SGHTA, CDR2 FQGNSA. Losses at the gene ends were 3 bases for V and 0 bases for J; bases not matched to a gene: 3. CDR3 length: 17 residues. As DNA, the CDR3 is TGTGCCAGCAGCTTGCTGACAGGGGGCTCTGGGGCCAACGTCCTGACTTTC. Translated: CASSLLTGGSGANVLTF. Together with reference TRBV7-2 and TRBJ2-6, the CDR3 gives the full variable domain: GAGVSQSPSNKVTEKGKDVELRCDPISGHTALYWYRQSLGQGLEFLIYFQGNSAPDKSGLPSDRFSAERTGGSVSTLTIQRTQQEDSAVYLCASSLLTGGSGANVLTFGAGSRLTVL.

This chain joins TRBV18 and TRBJ2-1; TRBD2 aligns across 9 bases. Germline trimming cut 2 bases from V and 9 bases from J; bases unmatched to any gene: 8. The CDR3 runs to 15 residues. Germline values: CDR1 KGHSH, CDR2 LQKENI. CDR3 sequence reads: CASSPVQRGASEQFF. The CDR3, as DNA: TGTGCCAGCTCACCAGTCCAGCGGGGGGCAAGTGAGCAGTTCTTC.

This chain connects TRBV7-3 to TRBJ1-1; D call uncertain. Germline V lookup: CDR1 SGHTA, CDR2 FQGTGA. V was shortened by 1 base and J by 0 bases, with 6 bases between the two germline ends. The CDR3 runs to 14 residues. The CDR3: CASSLMAVNTEAFF. Written as DNA, the CDR3 is TGTGCCAGCAGCTTAATGGCAGTGAACACTGAAGCTTTCTTT.

The gene calls are TRBV27 and TRBJ2-5, with D maybe TRBD1 (6 bases). V was cut by 5 bases and J by 4 bases, with 17 bases left in between. Germline values: CDR1 MNHEY, CDR2 SMNVEV (reference sequence). The CDR3 runs to 15 residues. CDR3 in DNA: TGTGCCAGCAGTCTAGGGCAGGGGCTTGTAGAGACCCAGTACTTC. Its translation is CASSLGQGLVETQYF.

This clonotype was detected a few times. The V and J genes are TRBV7-2 and TRBJ2-1; TRBD1 or TRBD2 may be the D gene (6 bases each). V was clipped by 1 base and J by 2 bases, with 12 bases between them. The germline V gene encodes CDR1 SGHTA and CDR2 FQGNSA. This CDR3 is 16 amino acids long. DNA of the CDR3: TGTGCCAGCAGCTTAGGTCCCGGGGGCCCCTACAATGAGCAGTTCTTC. It translates to CASSLGPGGPYNEQFF.

This clonotype has only a few counts. The V and J genes are TRBV7-2 and TRBJ1-2; possibly TRBD1 for D (5 bases). The V and J ends lost 5 bases and 7 bases respectively, with 8 bases between them. This CDR3 comprises 11 residues. In germline, CDR1 is SGHTA, CDR2 FQGNSA. The CDR3 bases are TGTGCCAGCAGCAACAGGATTGGCTACACCTTC. Amino acid sequence: CASSNRIGYTF.

The chain has TRBV5-1 and TRBJ2-3, with 8 bases lining up with TRBD1. The CDR3 is 12 residues long. Germline V gene data show CDR1 as SGHRS and CDR2 as YFSETQ. V shed 7 bases, J shed 8 bases, and the junction held 6 bases outside the gene matches. This CDR3 is CASQGAGRTQYF. Here the CDR3 DNA reads TGCGCCAGCCAGGGGGCGGGGCGTACGCAGTATTTT. The full variable domain, its missing parts supplied by reference TRBV5-1 and TRBJ2-3, is KAGVTQTPRYLIKTRGQQVTLSCSPISGHRSVSWYQQTPGQGLQFLFEYFSETQRNKGNFPGRFSGRQFSNSRSEMNVSTLELGDSALYLCASQGAGRTQYFGPGTRLTVL.

This clonotype was seen ten or more times. V usage is TRBV6-2 or TRBV6-3 and J usage is TRBJ2-3, with D perhaps TRBD1 or TRBD2 (6 bases each). Per the germline V gene, CDR1 is MNHEY and CDR2 is SVGEGT. CDR3 length equals 18 residues. V lost 8 bases to trimming and J lost 6 bases, with 30 bases between them. The CDR3 here is CASGGRRRDNGGRDTQYF. As DNA, the CDR3 is TGTGCCAGCGGAGGGAGACGACGAGACAACGGGGGCCGGGATACGCAGTATTTT.

This chain uses TRBV5-6 with TRBJ2-7; 8 bases fit TRBD1. There are 13 residues in the CDR3. From germline, CDR1 is SGHDT and CDR2 YYEEEE. The V gene end was trimmed by 4 bases and the J gene end by 2 bases; junction bases not matched to a gene: 2. CDR3 DNA sequence: TGTGCCAGCAGCCTGGACAGGGCCTACGAGCAGTACGTC. It is translated as CASSLDRAYEQYV.

This clonotype has a handful of counts. This chain uses TRBV30 with TRBJ2-5; D perhaps matches TRBD2 (6 bases). Germline CDR1 is GTSNPN and CDR2 is SVGIG (reference sequence). V was shortened by 4 bases and J by 0 bases, with 9 bases between the two germline ends. The CDR3 runs 13 residues. The CDR3 region has the DNA TGTGCCTGGACGGGCGGGGACCAAGAGACCCAGTACTTC. Translated, it gives CAWTGGDQETQYF. The full variable domain, in which reference TRBV30 and TRBJ2-5 provide the parts outside the CDR3, is SQTIHQWPATLVQPVGSPLSLECTVEGTSNPNLYWYRQAAGRGLQLLFYSVGIGQISSEVPQNLSASRPQDRQFILSSKKLLLSDSGFYLCAWTGGDQETQYFGPGTRLLVL.

The genes are TRBV5-4 and TRBJ2-5; TRBD2 is a possible D gene (5 bases). V was shortened by 4 bases and J by 3 bases, with 13 bases between the two germline ends. This CDR3 comprises 14 residues. Germline CDR1 is SGHNT and CDR2 is YYREEE (reference sequence). The CDR3 protein is CASSTSGKEETQYF. For the CDR3, the DNA is TGTGCCAGCAGCACCTCCGGGAAAGAAGAGACCCAGTACTTC. The variable domain in full, with the rest retrieved from reference TRBV5-4 and TRBJ2-5, is ETGVTQSPTHLIKTRGQQVTLRCSSQSGHNTVSWYQQALGQGPQFIFQYYREEENGRGNFPPRFSGLQFPNYSSELNVNALELDDSALYLCASSTSGKEETQYFGPGTRLLVL.

This clonotype was seen only a few times. The gene calls are TRBV18 and TRBJ1-3; unclear D gene. CDR3 length equals 17 residues. Trimming shortened V by 1 base and J by 0 bases, and 13 bases separated the two germline ends. Germline-derived CDR1 and CDR2 are KGHSH and LQKENI. CDR3 loop: CASSPRGAGPSGNTIYF. CDR3 DNA: TGTGCCAGCTCACCACGGGGAGCAGGCCCCTCTGGAAACACCATATATTTT.

This clonotype was counted many times. The chain is built from TRBV12-3 or TRBV12-4 and TRBJ1-2; unclear D gene. Between the trimmed V and J ends, which lost 3 bases and 3 bases, there was a span of 8 bases. This CDR3 comprises 13 residues. For the CDR3, the DNA is TGTGCCAGCAGTTTGCGGGGTGACTATGGCTACACCTTC. As protein: CASSLRGDYGYTF.

This clonotype appeared a few times. DNA of the CDR3: TGCAGTGCCTCAGCTATCGGACTAGCGTCCTCCTACGAGCAGTACTTC. Its protein is CSASAIGLASSYEQYF. This chain uses TRBV20-1 with TRBJ2-7; TRBD2 matches at 9 bases. The CDR3 sequence is 16 residues long. V lost 6 bases to trimming and J lost 0 bases; unmatched junction nucleotides: 12. Germline V gene sequence: CDR1 DFQATT, CDR2 SNEGSKA (reference sequence).